Presented here are 24 T cell receptor beta chains from one specimen sequenced in a study of blood T cell repertoires in COVID-19. Only in-frame clones appear in the TCRdb table, and some are missing; sequencing was by immunoSEQ multiplex PCR. The sample shows around 250,000 clones, roughly 88% of them seen only once. Sequencing was performed on peripheral blood. Every receptor here comes from a human donor in a cohort sampled during active COVID-19.

The rearrangement uses TRBV5-1 and TRBJ2-2, with D tentatively TRBD1 (6 bases). V lost 2 bases and J 1 base, leaving 12 bases between the germline ends. The CDR3 has 16 residues. CDR1 and CDR2 (germline): SGHRS, YFSETQ. The DNA of the CDR3 is TGCGCCAGCAGCTTACCGGGACACCGGAACACCGGGGAGCTGTTTTTT. It codes for CASSLPGHRNTGELFF.

A remark on this clone: Other DNA sequences of this sample code for an identical CDR3. This chain connects TRBV5-1 to TRBJ2-7; the D is unclear. There are 14 residues in the CDR3. V gave up 7 bases and J gave up 4 bases, with 18 bases separating them. Per germline, CDR1 SGHRS and CDR2 YFSETQ. The CDR3 sequence: CASSSGLEPYEQYF. In DNA form, the CDR3 reads TGCGCCAGCTCTTCCGGCCTGGAGCCATACGAGCAGTACTTC.

The chain employs TRBV9 and TRBJ1-4, with a tentative D call TRBD1 (6 bases). CDR1 is SGDLS and CDR2 is YYNGEE in the germline V gene. CDR3 size: 14 residues. Trimming cost V 3 bases and J 8 bases, with 14 bases left between them. The CDR3 DNA sequence: TGTGCCAGCAGCGACAGGGCGGGGGAGGAAAAACTGTTTTTT. Translated: CASSDRAGEEKLFF. Full variable domain (remainder filled in from reference TRBV9 and TRBJ1-4): DSGVTQTPKHLITATGQRVTLRCSPRSGDLSVYWYQQSLDQGLQFLIQYYNGEERAKGNILERFSAQQFPDLHSELNLSSLELGDSALYFCASSDRAGEEKLFFGSGTQLSVL.

The chain recombines TRBV25-1 with TRBJ2-7; D remains unclear. V shed 4 bases and J shed 2 bases, with 15 bases lying between them. The CDR3 contains 15 residues. Germline assignment: CDR1 MGHDK and CDR2 SYGVNS. This CDR3 reads CASSGVDPAPYEQYF. DNA for the CDR3: TGTGCCAGCAGTGGAGTTGATCCTGCACCCTACGAGCAGTACTTC.

The gene calls are TRBV28 and TRBJ1-2; 10 bases are shared with TRBD1. The V segment lost 2 bases and the J segment 1 base; nucleotides outside the gene matches: 10. This CDR3 region has 18 residues. The germline gives CDR1 MDHEN, CDR2 SYDVKM. As DNA, the CDR3 is TGTGCCAGCAGTTTAGACCGGACAGGGGGTCGGGTTAACTATGGCTACACCTTC. Amino acids: CASSLDRTGGRVNYGYTF.

The chain combines TRBV20-1 with TRBJ1-6, with TRBD1 as a possible D gene (6 bases). The CDR3 is 16 amino acids. V gave up 3 bases and J gave up 8 bases, with 20 bases separating them. CDR1 and CDR2 from the germline V gene are DFQATT and SNEGSKA (reference sequence). The CDR3, as DNA: TGCAGTGCTAGTCTCATTGCGGACAGAAGCTATTCACCCCTCCACTTT. Amino acids: CSASLIADRSYSPLHF.

The J gene is TRBJ1-5, the V gene TRBV20-1; D call uncertain. V lost 3 bases and J 10 bases, leaving 13 bases between the germline ends. Per the germline V gene, CDR1 is DFQATT and CDR2 is SNEGSKA (reference sequence). The CDR3 is made up of 12 amino acids. The CDR3 here is CSASRPESPQHF. The CDR3 nucleotides are TGCAGTGCTAGTAGGCCGGAGTCCCCCCAGCATTTT.

This chain uses TRBV10-3 with TRBJ2-5, with a possible D match to TRBD1 (5 bases). V lost 5 bases and J lost 2, with 12 bases in between. Germline CDR1 is ENHRY and CDR2 is SYGVKD. There are 14 residues in the CDR3. CDR3 bases: TGTGCCATCAGTTTTAACACAGGACAAGAGACCCAGTACTTC. Its protein is CAISFNTGQETQYF.

This chain joins TRBV5-4 and TRBJ1-1; perhaps TRBD1 as D (5 bases). From germline, CDR1 is SGHNT and CDR2 YYREEE (reference sequence). The CDR3 has 14 amino acids. V was pared by 4 bases and J by 5 bases, with 15 bases between. DNA of the CDR3: TGTGCCAGCAGCAGAGATACGGGGGTTACTGAAGCTTTCTTT. Translating it yields CASSRDTGVTEAFF.

The chain employs TRBV25-1 and TRBJ2-7; 9 nucleotides agree with TRBD1. The CDR3 spans 14 residues. Looked up from germline, CDR1 is MGHDK and CDR2 is SYGVNS. J lost 2 bases, V lost 7 bases, and 6 bases had no gene match. The CDR3, as DNA: TGTGCCAGCACCACCGGGACAGGGCCCTACGAGCAGTACTTC. It is translated as CASTTGTGPYEQYF.

The V gene is TRBV10-3, the J gene TRBJ2-1; perhaps TRBD2 as D (7 bases). Trimming took 6 bases from V and 7 from J, leaving 22 bases between them. This CDR3 contains 16 residues. The germline V gene has CDR1 ENHRY and CDR2 SYGVKD. The CDR3 region is CAIRLYLGAGANEQFF. The CDR3 DNA sequence: TGTGCCATCAGGCTCTATTTGGGGGCGGGAGCTAATGAGCAGTTCTTC.

The V gene is TRBV19, the J gene TRBJ1-1, with TRBD1 as a possible D gene (5 bases). Looked up from germline, CDR1 is LNHDA and CDR2 is SQIVND (reference sequence). V was cut by 3 bases and J by 3 bases, with 11 bases left in between. This CDR3 comprises 14 residues. The CDR3: CASSMRGTDTEAFF. Written as DNA, the CDR3 is TGTGCCAGTAGTATGCGGGGGACTGACACTGAAGCTTTCTTT.

This clone was observed once. This chain connects TRBV5-1 to TRBJ1-1; D not resolved. The V and J ends lost 1 base and 1 base respectively, with 14 bases between them. Germline V gene sequence: CDR1 SGHRS, CDR2 YFSETQ. This CDR3 has 16 residues. The CDR3 DNA reads TGCGCCAGCAGCTTGTTGCAGGTCGCAGGGAACACTGAAGCTTTCTTT. Translated: CASSLLQVAGNTEAFF.

This clone was found a few times. As DNA, the CDR3 is TGTGCCAGCAGCCTTGCCGGGCGTGGGTCAGGGGACGGTTCACCCCTCCACTTT. Translating gives CASSLAGRGSGDGSPLHF. The rearrangement uses TRBV3-1 (or the pseudogene TRBV3-2) and TRBJ1-6; a weak D match, TRBD1 (6 bases). The CDR3 is made up of 18 amino acids. CDR1 LGHDT and CDR2 YNNKEL come from the germline V gene (reference sequence). Trimming pared 4 bases from V and 9 bases from J, leaving 25 bases between.

As regards this clone: This same CDR3 is encoded by further DNA sequences in the sample. The CDR3 DNA sequence: TGTGCCAGCAGCCGGCCGGGGGGAACTGAAGCTTTCTTT. Its protein is CASSRPGGTEAFF. The rearrangement joins TRBV6-5 to TRBJ1-1; D is possibly TRBD1 (5 bases). Germline CDR1 and CDR2: MNHEY and SVGAGI. CDR3 length: 13 residues. V was trimmed by 6 bases and J by 5 bases, leaving 13 bases between them.

This clone was seen a handful of times. CDR3 sequence (DNA): TGTGCCACCAGCATTAGCGGAGTCCCCTACGAGCAGTACTTC. This translates into CATSISGVPYEQYF. The chain couples TRBV15 to TRBJ2-7, with D possibly matching TRBD2 (6 bases). The CDR3 has 14 residues. Germline V lookup: CDR1 LNHNV, CDR2 YYDKDF (reference sequence). The V gene lost 4 bases and the J gene lost 2 bases, with 12 bases spanning the gap.

The chain joins TRBV9 to TRBJ2-1; D might be TRBD1 (6 bases). Germline CDR1 SGDLS, CDR2 YYNGEE. V lost 4 bases and J 6 bases, leaving 14 bases between the germline ends. The CDR3 totals 14 residues. Written as DNA, the CDR3 is TGTGCCAGCAGCATCCGGACAGCAACCAATGAGCAGTTCTTC. It translates to CASSIRTATNEQFF.

The V call is TRBV6-6, the J call TRBJ2-3; 10 nucleotides match TRBD2. J gave up 3 bases and V 6 bases, and 9 bases lay outside the gene matches. The CDR3 is made up of 16 amino acids. The germline V gene has CDR1 MNHNY and CDR2 SVGAGI (reference sequence). The CDR3: CASRPQRGGGTDTQYF. Here the CDR3 DNA reads TGTGCCAGCAGACCCCAGCGGGGGGGCGGGACAGATACGCAGTATTTT.

The gene calls are TRBV6-4 and TRBJ1-5; D remains ambiguous. The CDR3 has 14 residues. CDR1 and CDR2 from the germline V gene are MRHNA and SNTAGT. V lost 7 bases to trimming and J lost 5 bases, with 15 bases between them. The CDR3 reads CASTTSDGDQPQHF. CDR3 nucleotides: TGTGCCAGCACCACTTCGGACGGGGATCAGCCCCAGCATTTT.

The chain uses TRBV20-1 and TRBJ1-2; no definite D call. The CDR3 is 14 amino acids. The V gene's germline CDR1 is DFQATT and CDR2 SNEGSKA (reference sequence). The V and J ends lost 3 bases and 4 bases respectively, with 15 bases between them. CDR3 amino acids: CSASSAQYSYGYTF. CDR3 nucleotides: TGCAGTGCTAGTTCGGCACAGTACTCCTATGGCTACACCTTC.

Note on this clone: Other DNA sequences from this sample encode an identical CDR3 as well. The V and J genes are TRBV6-5 and TRBJ1-1; a possible D gene is TRBD1 (6 bases). The germline gives CDR1 MNHEY, CDR2 SVGAGI. The CDR3 totals 14 residues. The ends were cut back, 2 bases at V and 2 bases at J, with 9 bases in the middle. CDR3 DNA sequence: TGTGCCAGCAGTTACCTACAGGGCAACACTGAAGCTTTCTTT. Translated, it gives CASSYLQGNTEAFF.

The V gene is TRBV24-1, the J gene TRBJ1-2; D unresolved. This CDR3 comprises 11 residues. Deletions cut 4 bases from V and 8 bases from J, with 7 bases between. CDR1 is KGHDR, CDR2 SFDVKD, per germline. CDR3 sequence (DNA): TGTGCCACCAGTGACCCGCAGGGCTACACCTTC. Encoded protein: CATSDPQGYTF.

The chain has TRBV19 and TRBJ1-1; D is unresolved. Deletions cut 6 bases from V and 2 bases from J, with 16 bases between. The CDR3 covers 15 residues. The germline V gene has CDR1 LNHDA and CDR2 SQIVND (reference sequence). Here the CDR3 DNA reads TGTGCCAGTAGAAACAAGGTCGGGTCAAACACTGAAGCTTTCTTT. Amino acids: CASRNKVGSNTEAFF.

Comments on this clone: The junction does not match germline at one end; this may be a read error. The chain links TRBV4-3 to TRBJ1-1, with D unresolved. The CDR3 runs 16 residues. The germline CDR1 and CDR2 sequences are LGHNA and YSLEER. The CDR3 region is CASNQHGERRNTEAFF. The CDR3 DNA is TGCGCCAGCAACCAACACGGGGAGCGGAGGAACACTGAAGCTTTCTTT.